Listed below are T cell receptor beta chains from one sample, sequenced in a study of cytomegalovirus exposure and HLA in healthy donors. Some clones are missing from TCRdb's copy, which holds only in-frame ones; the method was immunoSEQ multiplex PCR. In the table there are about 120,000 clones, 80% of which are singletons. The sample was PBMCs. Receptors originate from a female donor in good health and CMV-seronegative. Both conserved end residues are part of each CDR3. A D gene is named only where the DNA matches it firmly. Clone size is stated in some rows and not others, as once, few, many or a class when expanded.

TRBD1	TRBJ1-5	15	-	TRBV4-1	TGCGCCAGTAGCCAATCCGGGACAGGGGTTCAGCCCCAGCATTTT	CASSQSGTGVQPQHF
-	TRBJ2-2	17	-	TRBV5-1	TGCGCCAGCAGCCTGTTGGTGGGGAAACAGGGAGCCGGGGAGCTGTTTTTT	CASSLLVGKQGAGELFF
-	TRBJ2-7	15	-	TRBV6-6	TGTGCCAGCAGTGACCGCGGGGACAGCTCCTACGAGCAGTACTTC	CASSDRGDSSYEQYF
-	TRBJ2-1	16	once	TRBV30	TGTGCCTGGAGTTCATACGGGGAACGGGGCTACAATGAGCAGTTCTTC	CAWSSYGERGYNEQFF
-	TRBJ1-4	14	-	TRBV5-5	TGTGCCAGCAGCACAACAGGATCCAATGAAAAACTGTTTTTT	CASSTTGSNEKLFF
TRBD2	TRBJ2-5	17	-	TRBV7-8	TGTGCCAGCAGCTTAGCGGGACTAGCGGGGGTCCAAGAGACCCAGTACTTC	CASSLAGLAGVQETQYF
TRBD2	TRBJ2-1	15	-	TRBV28	TGTGCCAGCAGTTTCAGAGCGGGGGGTTACAATGAGCAATTCTTC	CASSFRAGGYNEQFF
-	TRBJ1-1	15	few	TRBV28	TGTGCCAGCAGTTTGGGGGCCGGACAGTCCACTGAAGCTTTCTTT	CASSLGAGQSTEAFF
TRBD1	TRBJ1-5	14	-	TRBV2	TGTGCCAGCAGTGGGACAGGGGGCAATCAGCCCCAGCATTTT	CASSGTGGNQPQHF
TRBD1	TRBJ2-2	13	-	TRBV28	TGTGCCAGCAGTTTAGGGACAGCTGGGGAGCTGTTTTTT	CASSLGTAGELFF
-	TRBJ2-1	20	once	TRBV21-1	TGTGCCAGCAGCAAAGATCCCGGGACTAGCGGGAGGGCCGTGTTTACTGAGCAGTTCTTC	CASSKDPGTSGRAVFTEQFF
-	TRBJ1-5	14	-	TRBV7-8	TGTGCCAGCAGCTCGCCAGGGAGGGATCAGCCCCAGCATTTT	CASSSPGRDQPQHF
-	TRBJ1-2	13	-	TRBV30	TGTGCCTGGAGAGAGGGCGGGTTGCGAGGCTACACCTTC	CAWREGGLRGYTF
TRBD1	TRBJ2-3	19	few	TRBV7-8	TGTGCCAGCAGCTTAGGCAGGGGGATGGGGCGGAGAAGCACAGATACGCAGTATTTT	CASSLGRGMGRRSTDTQYF
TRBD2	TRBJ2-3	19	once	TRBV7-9	TGTGCCAGCAGCTTAGGTCTGAGCGGGGGGGCCGCTAGCACAGATACGCAGTATTTT	CASSLGLSGGAASTDTQYF
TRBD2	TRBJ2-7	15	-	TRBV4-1	TGCGCCAGCAGCCCTCCCAGCGGGGGGGCGGGAGAGCAGTACTTC	CASSPPSGGAGEQYF
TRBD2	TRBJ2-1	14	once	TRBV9	TGTGCCAGCAGCGCCGTAGCGGGAACAAATGAGCAGTTCTTC	CASSAVAGTNEQFF
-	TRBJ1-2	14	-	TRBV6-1	TGTGCCAGCAGAAGGGGGGGGAGGGGTGGCACCTACACCTTC	CASRRGGRGGTYTF
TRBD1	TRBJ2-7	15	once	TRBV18	TGTGCCAGCTCACGACGACAGGGGGTCACCTACGAGCAGTACTTC	CASSRRQGVTYEQYF
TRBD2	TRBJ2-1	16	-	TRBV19	TGTGCCAGTAGTATGCGACTAGCGGGACCACACAATGAGCAGTTCTTC	CASSMRLAGPHNEQFF
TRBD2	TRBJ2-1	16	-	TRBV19	TGTGCCAGTAGTATAGTAGGGCGGGGGGCCCACAATGAGCAGTTCTTC	CASSIVGRGAHNEQFF
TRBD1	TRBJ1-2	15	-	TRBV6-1	TGTGCCAGACTCCAGGGGGCTCTTTTTTACTATGGCTACACCTTC	CARLQGALFYYGYTF
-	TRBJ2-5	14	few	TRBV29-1	TGCAGCGTATCCCCCCGGGAACCGCAAGAGACCCAGTACTTC	CSVSPREPQETQYF
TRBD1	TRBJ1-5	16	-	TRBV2	TGTGCCAGCAGTACCAGGGGGACAGGGTATTTTCAGCCCCAGCATTTT	CASSTRGTGYFQPQHF
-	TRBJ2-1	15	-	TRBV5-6	TGTGCCAGCAGTCGACAGGTTCAGGTGCACAATGAGCAGTTCTTC	CASSRQVQVHNEQFF
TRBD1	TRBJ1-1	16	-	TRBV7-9	TGTGCCAGCAGCCAATTTAACAGGGGGCTGGGCACTGAAGCTTTCTTT	CASSQFNRGLGTEAFF
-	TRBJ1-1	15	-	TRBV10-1	TGCGCCAGCAGTGAGTCGACTTCGATGAACACTGAAGCTTTCTTT	CASSESTSMNTEAFF
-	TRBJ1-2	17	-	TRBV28	TGTGCCAGCAGTTCCGGCGGAACCGAAACAGGGCCCTATGGCTACACCTTC	CASSSGGTETGPYGYTF
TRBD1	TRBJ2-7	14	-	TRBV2	TGTGCCACCCAACGGGGACAGGGGGCCGACGAGCAGTACTTC	CATQRGQGADEQYF
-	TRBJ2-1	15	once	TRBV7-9	TGTGCCAGCAGCCCCAGCGGATCCTCCTACAATGAGCAGTTCTTC	CASSPSGSSYNEQFF
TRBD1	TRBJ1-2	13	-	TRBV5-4	TGTGCCAGCAGTCGGGACAGGGTCGAGAGCTACACCTTC	CASSRDRVESYTF
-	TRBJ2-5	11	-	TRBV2	TGTGCCAGCAGGGCAGAAGAGACCCAGTACTTC	CASRAEETQYF
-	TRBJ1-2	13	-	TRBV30	TGTGCCTGGACACCCGGGAGCCTCTATGGCTACACCTTC	CAWTPGSLYGYTF
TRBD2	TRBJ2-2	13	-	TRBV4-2	TGTGCCAGCAGACTAGCGGGGGCAGTCGAGCTGTTTTTT	CASRLAGAVELFF
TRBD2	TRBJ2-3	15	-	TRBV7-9	TGTGCCAGCAGCCCAACTAGCGGGGGCACAGATACGCAGTATTTT	CASSPTSGGTDTQYF
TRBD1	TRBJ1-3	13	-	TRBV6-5	TGTGCCAGCAATGCAGGGGGAGGAAACACCATATATTTT	CASNAGGGNTIYF
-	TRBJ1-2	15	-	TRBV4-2	TGTGCCAGCAGCCCAGAAGCGACCCCGCACTATGGCTACACCTTC	CASSPEATPHYGYTF
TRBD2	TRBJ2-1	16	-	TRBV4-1	TGCGCCAGCAGCCAACGAGGACTAGCGGGAGTTAATGAGCAGTTCTTC	CASSQRGLAGVNEQFF
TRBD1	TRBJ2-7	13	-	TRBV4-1	TGCGCCAGCAGCCCGGGACAGGGGCGTGAGCAGTACTTC	CASSPGQGREQYF
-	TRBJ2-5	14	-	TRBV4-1	TGCGCCAGCAGCCAAGTACAGTTGGGCGAGACCCAGTACTTC	CASSQVQLGETQYF
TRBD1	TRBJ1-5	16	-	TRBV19	TGTGCCAGTAGTCTATCGACAGGGTACGGGGATCAGCCCCAGCATTTT	CASSLSTGYGDQPQHF
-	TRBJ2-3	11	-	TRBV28	TGTGCCAGCAGGGGCTGGGATACGCAGTATTTT	CASRGWDTQYF
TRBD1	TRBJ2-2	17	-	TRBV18	TGTGCCAGCTCACCACGCCAAGGGACAGCGAACACCGGGGAGCTGTTTTTT	CASSPRQGTANTGELFF
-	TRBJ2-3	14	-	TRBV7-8	TGTGCCAGCAGCCCTCAGGTTTACACAGATACGCAGTATTTT	CASSPQVYTDTQYF
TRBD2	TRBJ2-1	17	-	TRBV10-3	TGTGCCATCAGTGAGTTAGGGACTAGCGGGGGGGCTGAGGAGCAGTTCTTC	CAISELGTSGGAEEQFF